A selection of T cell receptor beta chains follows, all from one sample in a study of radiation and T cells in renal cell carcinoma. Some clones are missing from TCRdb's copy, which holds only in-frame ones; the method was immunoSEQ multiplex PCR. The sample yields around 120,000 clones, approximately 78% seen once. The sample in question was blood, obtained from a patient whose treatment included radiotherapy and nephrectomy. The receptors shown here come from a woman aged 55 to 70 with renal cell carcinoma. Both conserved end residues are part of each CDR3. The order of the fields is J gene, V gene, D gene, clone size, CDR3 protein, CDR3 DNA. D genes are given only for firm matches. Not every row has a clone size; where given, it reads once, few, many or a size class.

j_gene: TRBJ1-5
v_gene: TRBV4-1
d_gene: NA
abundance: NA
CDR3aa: CASSQVGGASNQPQHF
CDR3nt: TGCGCCAGCAGCCAAGTAGGGGGGGCTAGCAATCAGCCCCAGCATTTT

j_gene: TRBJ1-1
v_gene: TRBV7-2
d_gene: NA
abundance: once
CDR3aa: CASSLSIRADSNTEAFF
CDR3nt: TGTGCCAGCAGCTTATCCATCAGGGCAGATTCGAACACTGAAGCTTTCTTT

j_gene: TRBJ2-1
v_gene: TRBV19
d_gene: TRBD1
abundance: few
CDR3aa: CASSSAGTGNLNEQFF
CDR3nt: TGTGCCAGTAGTTCCGCCGGGACAGGGAATCTCAATGAGCAGTTCTTC

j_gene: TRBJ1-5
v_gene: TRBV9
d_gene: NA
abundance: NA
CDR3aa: CASSPSRENQPQHF
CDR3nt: TGTGCCAGCAGCCCCAGCAGGGAAAATCAGCCCCAGCATTTT

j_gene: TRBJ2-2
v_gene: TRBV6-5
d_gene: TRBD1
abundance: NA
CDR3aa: CASTFGTGGTGELFF
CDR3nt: TGTGCCAGCACGTTCGGGACAGGGGGAACCGGGGAGCTGTTTTTT

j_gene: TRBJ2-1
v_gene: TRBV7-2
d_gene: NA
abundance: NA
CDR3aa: CASSRDSHSYNEQFF
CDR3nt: TGTGCCAGCAGCCGGGACTCTCACTCCTACAATGAGCAGTTCTTC

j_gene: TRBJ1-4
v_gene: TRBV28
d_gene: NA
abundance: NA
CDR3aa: CASSLPLTAIGMTNEKLFF
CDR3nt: TGTGCCAGCAGTTTACCGCTAACCGCAATTGGTATGACTAATGAAAAACTGTTTTTT

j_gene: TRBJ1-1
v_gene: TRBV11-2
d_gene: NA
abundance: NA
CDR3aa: CASSLGGSATEAFF
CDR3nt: TGTGCCAGCAGCTTAGGGGGCTCCGCCACTGAAGCTTTCTTT

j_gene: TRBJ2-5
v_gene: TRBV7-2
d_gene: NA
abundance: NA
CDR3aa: CASSLTVGPQETQYF
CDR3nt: TGTGCCAGCAGCCTAACAGTTGGACCACAAGAGACCCAGTACTTC

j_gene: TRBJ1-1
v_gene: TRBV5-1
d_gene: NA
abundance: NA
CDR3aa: CASNDEGTSTEAFF
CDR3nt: TGCGCCAGCAACGACGAGGGGACCTCCACTGAAGCTTTCTTT

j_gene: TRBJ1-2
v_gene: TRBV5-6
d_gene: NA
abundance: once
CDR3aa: CASSLGVSGYGYTF
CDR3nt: TGTGCCAGCAGCTTAGGGGTTTCAGGCTATGGCTACACCTTC

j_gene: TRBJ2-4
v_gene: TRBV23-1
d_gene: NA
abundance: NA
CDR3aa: CASSRSGSSTENIQYF
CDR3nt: TGCGCCAGCAGTCGCTCCGGTTCGTCAACAGAAAACATTCAGTACTTC

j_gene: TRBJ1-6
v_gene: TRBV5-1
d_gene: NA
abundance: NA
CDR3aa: CASSLGGEQKYSPLHF
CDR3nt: TGCGCCAGCAGCTTGGGGGGCGAGCAGAAGTATTCACCCCTCCACTTT

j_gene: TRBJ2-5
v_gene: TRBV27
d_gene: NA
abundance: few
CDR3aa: CASSLRFGQPQETQYF
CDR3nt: TGTGCCAGCAGTTTAAGGTTTGGGCAGCCACAAGAGACCCAGTACTTC

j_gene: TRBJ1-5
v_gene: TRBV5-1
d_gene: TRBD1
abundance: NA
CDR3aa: CASSLAGGPGQPQHF
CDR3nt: TGCGCCAGCAGCTTGGCAGGGGGCCCTGGTCAGCCCCAGCATTTT

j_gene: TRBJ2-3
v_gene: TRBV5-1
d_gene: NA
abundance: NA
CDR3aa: CASSLWGLSTDTQYF
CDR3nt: TGCGCCAGCAGCCTTTGGGGTCTTAGCACAGATACGCAGTATTTT

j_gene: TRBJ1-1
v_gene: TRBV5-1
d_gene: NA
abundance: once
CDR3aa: CASSLALVGPKLTEAFF
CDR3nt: TGCGCCAGCAGCTTGGCCTTAGTGGGGCCCAAGCTCACTGAAGCTTTCTTT

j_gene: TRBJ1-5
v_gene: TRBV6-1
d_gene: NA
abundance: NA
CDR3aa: CASSEAQGYSNQPQHF
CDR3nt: TGTGCCAGCAGTGAAGCGCAAGGGTATAGCAATCAGCCCCAGCATTTT

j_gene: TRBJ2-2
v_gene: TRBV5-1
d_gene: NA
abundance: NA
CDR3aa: CASSLELGTGELFF
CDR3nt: TGCGCCAGCAGCTTGGAGCTGGGCACCGGGGAGCTGTTTTTT

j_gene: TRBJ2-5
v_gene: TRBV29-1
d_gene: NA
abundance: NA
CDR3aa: CSTPSQGTSETQYF
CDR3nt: TGCAGCACCCCCTCCCAGGGAACGTCGGAGACCCAGTACTTC

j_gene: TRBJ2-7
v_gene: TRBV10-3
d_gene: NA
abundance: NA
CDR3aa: CAARGVLGEQYF
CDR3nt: TGTGCCGCCCGTGGTGTTTTAGGCGAGCAGTACTTC

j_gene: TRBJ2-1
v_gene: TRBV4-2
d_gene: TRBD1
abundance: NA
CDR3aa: CASSQDYRGYNEQFF
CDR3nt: TGTGCCAGCAGCCAAGATTACAGGGGCTACAATGAGCAGTTCTTC

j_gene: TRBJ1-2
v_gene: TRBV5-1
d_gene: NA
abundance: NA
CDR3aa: CASSPEAYGYTF
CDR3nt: TGCGCCAGCAGCCCGGAGGCCTATGGCTACACCTTC

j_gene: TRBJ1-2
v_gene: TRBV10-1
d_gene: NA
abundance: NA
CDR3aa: CASSESGRNYGYTF
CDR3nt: TGCGCCAGCAGTGAGTCTGGCCGCAACTATGGCTACACCTTC

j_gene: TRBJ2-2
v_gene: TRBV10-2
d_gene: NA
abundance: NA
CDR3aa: CARAQPGNTGELFF
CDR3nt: TGCGCGCGGGCCCAACCGGGGAACACCGGGGAGCTGTTTTTT

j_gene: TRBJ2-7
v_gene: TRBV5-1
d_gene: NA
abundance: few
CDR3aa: CASSLEHAGERYEQYF
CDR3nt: TGCGCCAGCAGCTTGGAGCACGCAGGGGAAAGGTACGAGCAGTACTTC

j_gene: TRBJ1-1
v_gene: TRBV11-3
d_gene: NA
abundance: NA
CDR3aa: CASSFSQGNTEAFF
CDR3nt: TGTGCCAGCAGCTTTTCACAGGGTAACACTGAAGCTTTCTTT

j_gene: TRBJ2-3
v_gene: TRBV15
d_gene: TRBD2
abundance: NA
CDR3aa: CATTSGGATDTQYF
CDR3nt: TGTGCCACCACAAGCGGGGGAGCCACAGATACGCAGTATTTT

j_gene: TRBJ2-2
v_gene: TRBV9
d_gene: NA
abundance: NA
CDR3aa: CASSVDSVGELFF
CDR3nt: TGTGCCAGCAGCGTAGATAGCGTCGGGGAGCTGTTTTTT

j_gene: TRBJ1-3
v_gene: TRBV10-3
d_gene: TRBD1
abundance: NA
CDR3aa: CAISGTGSGNTIYF
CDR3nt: TGTGCCATCAGTGGGACAGGCTCTGGAAACACCATATATTTT

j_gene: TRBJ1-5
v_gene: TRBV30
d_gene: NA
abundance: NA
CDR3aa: CAWSIPGRSGPQHF
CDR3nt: TGTGCCTGGAGTATACCGGGCAGGTCAGGACCCCAGCATTTT

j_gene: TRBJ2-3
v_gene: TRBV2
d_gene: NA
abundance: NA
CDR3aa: CASSVRGRGTDTQYF
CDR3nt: TGTGCCAGCAGTGTGCGGGGCAGGGGAACAGATACGCAGTATTTT

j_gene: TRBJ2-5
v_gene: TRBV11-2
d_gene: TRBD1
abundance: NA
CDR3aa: CASTTGDGETQYF
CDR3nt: TGTGCCAGCACCACAGGGGATGGGGAGACCCAGTACTTC

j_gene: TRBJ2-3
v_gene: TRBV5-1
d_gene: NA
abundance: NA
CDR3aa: CASSSGRQGIRTDTQYF
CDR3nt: TGCGCCAGCAGCTCTGGCCGCCAGGGGATTAGGACAGATACGCAGTATTTT

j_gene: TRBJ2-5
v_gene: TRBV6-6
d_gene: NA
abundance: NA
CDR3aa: CASSYLAGPVSETQYF
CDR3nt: TGTGCCAGCAGTTACTTGGCGGGGCCAGTGTCGGAGACCCAGTACTTC

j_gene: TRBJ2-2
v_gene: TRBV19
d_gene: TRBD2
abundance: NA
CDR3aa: CASSIPLGLAGGRTGELFF
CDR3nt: TGTGCCAGTAGTATCCCACTCGGACTAGCGGGAGGTCGCACCGGGGAGCTGTTTTTT

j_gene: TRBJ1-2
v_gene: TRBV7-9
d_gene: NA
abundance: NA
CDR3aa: CASSPPLMGEAYGYTF
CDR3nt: TGTGCCAGCAGCCCACCCCTTATGGGGGAAGCCTATGGCTACACCTTC

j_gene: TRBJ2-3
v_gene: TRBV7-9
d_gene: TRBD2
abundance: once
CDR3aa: CASSSETSVTDTQYF
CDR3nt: TGTGCCAGCAGCTCGGAGACTAGCGTAACAGATACGCAGTATTTT

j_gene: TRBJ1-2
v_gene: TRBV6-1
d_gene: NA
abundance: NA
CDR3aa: CASSDPKITGISYGYTF
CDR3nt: TGTGCCAGCAGTGATCCAAAAATAACAGGGATCTCCTATGGCTACACCTTC

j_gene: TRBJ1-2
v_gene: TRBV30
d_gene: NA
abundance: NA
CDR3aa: CAWIRGENYGYTF
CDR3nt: TGTGCCTGGATTCGAGGGGAAAACTATGGCTACACCTTC

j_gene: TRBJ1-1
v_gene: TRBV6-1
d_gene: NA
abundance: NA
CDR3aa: CASSEVRGANAFF
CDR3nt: TGTGCCAGCAGTGAAGTAAGAGGGGCGAATGCTTTCTTT

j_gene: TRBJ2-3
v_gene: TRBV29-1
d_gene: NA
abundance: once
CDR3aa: CSVPSDTQYF
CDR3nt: TGCAGCGTTCCCAGCGATACGCAGTATTTT

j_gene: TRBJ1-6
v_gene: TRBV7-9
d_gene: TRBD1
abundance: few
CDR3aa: CASSPGQGLSSYNSPLHF
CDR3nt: TGTGCCAGCAGCCCGGGACAGGGCCTTAGCTCCTATAATTCACCCCTCCACTTT

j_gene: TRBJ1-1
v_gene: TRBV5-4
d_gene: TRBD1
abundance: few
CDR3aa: CASSLGTGGITEAFF
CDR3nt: TGTGCCAGCAGCTTGGGGACAGGGGGCATCACTGAAGCTTTCTTT

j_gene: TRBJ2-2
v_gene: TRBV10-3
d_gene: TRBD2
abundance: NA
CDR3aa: CAISDPLAGPGELFF
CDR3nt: TGTGCCATCAGTGACCCGCTAGCGGGGCCCGGGGAGCTGTTTTTT

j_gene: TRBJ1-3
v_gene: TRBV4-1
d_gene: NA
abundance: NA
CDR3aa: CASSRTFSSGNTIYF
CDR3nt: TGCGCCAGCAGTCGTACGTTCAGCTCTGGAAACACCATATATTTT

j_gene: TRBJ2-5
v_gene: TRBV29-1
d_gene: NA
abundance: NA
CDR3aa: CSVGRSGTSRETQYF
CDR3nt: TGCAGCGTTGGTAGGTCCGGCACTTCAAGAGAGACCCAGTACTTC

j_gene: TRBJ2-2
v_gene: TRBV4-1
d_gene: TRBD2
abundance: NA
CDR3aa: CASSQEGSERGLNTGELFF
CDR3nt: TGCGCCAGCAGCCAAGAAGGTTCGGAGCGGGGGCTGAACACCGGGGAGCTGTTTTTT

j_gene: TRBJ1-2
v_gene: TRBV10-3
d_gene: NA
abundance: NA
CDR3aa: CAISDQDYGYTF
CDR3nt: TGTGCCATCAGTGACCAGGATTATGGCTACACCTTC